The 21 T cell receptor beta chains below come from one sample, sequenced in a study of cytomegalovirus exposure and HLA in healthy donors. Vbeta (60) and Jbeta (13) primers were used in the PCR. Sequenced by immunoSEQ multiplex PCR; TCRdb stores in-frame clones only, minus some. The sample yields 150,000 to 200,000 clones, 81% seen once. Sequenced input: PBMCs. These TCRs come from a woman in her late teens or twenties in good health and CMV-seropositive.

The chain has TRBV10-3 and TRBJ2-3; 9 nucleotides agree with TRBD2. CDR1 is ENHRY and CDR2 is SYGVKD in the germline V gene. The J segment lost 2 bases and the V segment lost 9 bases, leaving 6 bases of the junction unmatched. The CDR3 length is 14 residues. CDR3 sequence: CAIASGAVTDTQYF. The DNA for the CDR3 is TGTGCCATTGCTAGCGGGGCCGTCACAGATACGCAGTATTTT.

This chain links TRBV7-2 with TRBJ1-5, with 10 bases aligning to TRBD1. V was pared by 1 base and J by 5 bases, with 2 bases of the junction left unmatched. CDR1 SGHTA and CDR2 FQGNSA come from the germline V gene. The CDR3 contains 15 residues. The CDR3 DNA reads TGTGCCAGCAGCTTAGTAGGGACAGGGGATCAGCCCCAGCATTTT. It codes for CASSLVGTGDQPQHF.

CDR3 region: CASSLGRVGNQPQHF. CDR3 DNA: TGTGCCAGCAGCTTAGGGCGGGTCGGGAATCAGCCCCAGCATTTT. This rearrangement joins TRBV7-9 to TRBJ1-5; no reliable D call. The CDR3 totals 15 residues. CDR1 SEHNR and CDR2 FQNEAQ come from the germline V gene (reference sequence). V dropped 1 base and J dropped 4 bases, with 11 bases sitting between them.

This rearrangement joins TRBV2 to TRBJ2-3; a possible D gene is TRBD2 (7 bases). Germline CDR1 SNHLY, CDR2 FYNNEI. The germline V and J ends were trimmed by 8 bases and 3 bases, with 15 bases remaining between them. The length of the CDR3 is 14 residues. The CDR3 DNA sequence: TGTGCCAGCGGGAGGGGGGCAGGGACAGATACGCAGTATTTT. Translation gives CASGRGAGTDTQYF.

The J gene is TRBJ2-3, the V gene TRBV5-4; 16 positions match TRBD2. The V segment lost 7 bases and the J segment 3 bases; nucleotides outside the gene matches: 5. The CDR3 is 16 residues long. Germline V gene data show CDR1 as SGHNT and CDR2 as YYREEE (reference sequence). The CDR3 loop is CASGTSGGANTDTQYF. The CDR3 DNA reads TGTGCCAGCGGGACTAGCGGGGGGGCAAATACAGATACGCAGTATTTT.

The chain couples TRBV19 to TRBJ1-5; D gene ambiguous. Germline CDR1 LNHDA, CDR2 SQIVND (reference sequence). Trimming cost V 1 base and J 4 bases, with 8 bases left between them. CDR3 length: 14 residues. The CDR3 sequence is CASSIVGLNQPQHF. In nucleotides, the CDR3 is TGTGCCAGTAGTATAGTGGGCCTTAATCAGCCCCAGCATTTT. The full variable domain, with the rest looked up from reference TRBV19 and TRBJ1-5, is DGGITQSPKYLFRKEGQNVTLSCEQNLNHDAMYWYRQDPGQGLRLIYYSQIVNDFQKGDIAEGYSVSREKKESFPLTVTSAQKNPTAFYLCASSIVGLNQPQHFGDGTRLSIL.

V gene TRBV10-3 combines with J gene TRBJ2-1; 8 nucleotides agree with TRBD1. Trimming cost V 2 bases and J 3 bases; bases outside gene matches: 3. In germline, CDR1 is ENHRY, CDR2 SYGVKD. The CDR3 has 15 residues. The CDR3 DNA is TGTGCCATCAGTGAGGGACAGGGACACTACAATGAGCAGTTCTTC. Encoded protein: CAISEGQGHYNEQFF.

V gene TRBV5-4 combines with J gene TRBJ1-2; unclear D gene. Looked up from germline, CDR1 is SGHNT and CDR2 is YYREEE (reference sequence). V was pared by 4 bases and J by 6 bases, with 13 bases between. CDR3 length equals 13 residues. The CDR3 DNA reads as TGTGCCAGCAGCGATGCGGGGAGGAATGGCTACACCTTC. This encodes CASSDAGRNGYTF. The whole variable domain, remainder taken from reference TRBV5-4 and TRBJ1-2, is ETGVTQSPTHLIKTRGQQVTLRCSSQSGHNTVSWYQQALGQGPQFIFQYYREEENGRGNFPPRFSGLQFPNYSSELNVNALELDDSALYLCASSDAGRNGYTFGSGTRLTVV.

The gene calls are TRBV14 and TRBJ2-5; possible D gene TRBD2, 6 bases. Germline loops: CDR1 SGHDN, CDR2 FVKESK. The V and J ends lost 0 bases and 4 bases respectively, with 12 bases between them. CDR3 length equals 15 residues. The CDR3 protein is CASSQDRRVGETQYF. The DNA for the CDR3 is TGTGCCAGCAGCCAAGATAGGAGGGTTGGAGAGACCCAGTACTTC. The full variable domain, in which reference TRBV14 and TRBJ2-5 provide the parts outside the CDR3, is EAGVTQFPSHSVIEKGQTVTLRCDPISGHDNLYWYRRVMGKEIKFLLHFVKESKQDESGMPNNRFLAERTGGTYSTLKVQPAELEDSGVYFCASSQDRRVGETQYFGPGTRLLVL.

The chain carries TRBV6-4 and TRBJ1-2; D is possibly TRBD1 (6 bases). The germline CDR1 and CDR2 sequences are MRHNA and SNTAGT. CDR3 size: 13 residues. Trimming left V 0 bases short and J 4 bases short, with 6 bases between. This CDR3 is CASSDSGGYGYTF. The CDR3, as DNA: TGTGCCAGCAGTGACTCAGGGGGCTATGGCTACACCTTC.

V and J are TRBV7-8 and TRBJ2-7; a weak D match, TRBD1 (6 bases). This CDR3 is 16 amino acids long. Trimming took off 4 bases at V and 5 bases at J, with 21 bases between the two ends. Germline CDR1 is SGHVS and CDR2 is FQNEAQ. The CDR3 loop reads CASSSDLGQPLDEQYV. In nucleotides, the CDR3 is TGTGCCAGCAGCTCAGATTTAGGACAGCCTTTAGACGAGCAGTACGTC.

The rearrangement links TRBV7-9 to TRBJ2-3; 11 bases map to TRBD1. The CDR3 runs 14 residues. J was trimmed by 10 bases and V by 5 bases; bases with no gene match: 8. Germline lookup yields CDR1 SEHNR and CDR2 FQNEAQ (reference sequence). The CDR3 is CASSRDRGVGAQYF. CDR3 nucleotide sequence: TGTGCCAGCAGCCGGGACAGGGGGGTTGGTGCGCAGTATTTT.

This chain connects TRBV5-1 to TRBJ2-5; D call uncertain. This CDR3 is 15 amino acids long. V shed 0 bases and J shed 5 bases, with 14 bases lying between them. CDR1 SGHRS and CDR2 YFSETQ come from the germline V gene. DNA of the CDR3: TGCGCCAGCAGCTTGGGGGCCCATCTGCCGGAGACCCAGTACTTC. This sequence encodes CASSLGAHLPETQYF.

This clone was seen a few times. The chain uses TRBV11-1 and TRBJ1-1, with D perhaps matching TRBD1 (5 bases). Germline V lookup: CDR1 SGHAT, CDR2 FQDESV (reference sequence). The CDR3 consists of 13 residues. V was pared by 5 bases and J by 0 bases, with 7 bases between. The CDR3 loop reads CASSTTVNTEAFF. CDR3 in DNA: TGTGCCAGCAGCACGACAGTGAACACTGAAGCTTTCTTT.

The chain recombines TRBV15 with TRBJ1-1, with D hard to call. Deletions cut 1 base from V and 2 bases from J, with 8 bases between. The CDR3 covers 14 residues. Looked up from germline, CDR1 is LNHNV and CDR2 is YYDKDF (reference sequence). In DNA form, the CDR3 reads TGTGCCACCAGCAGAGTTGGCTCTAACACTGAAGCTTTCTTT. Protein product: CATSRVGSNTEAFF.

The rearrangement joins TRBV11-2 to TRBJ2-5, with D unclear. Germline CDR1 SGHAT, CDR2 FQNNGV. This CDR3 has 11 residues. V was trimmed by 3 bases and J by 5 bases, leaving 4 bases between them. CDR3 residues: CASSFGETQYF. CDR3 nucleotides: TGTGCCAGCAGCTTTGGCGAGACCCAGTACTTC. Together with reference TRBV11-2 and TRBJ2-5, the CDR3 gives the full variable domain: EAGVAQSPRYKIIEKRQSVAFWCNPISGHATLYWYQQILGQGPKLLIQFQNNGVVDDSQLPKDRFSAERLKGVDSTLKIQPAKLEDSAVYLCASSFGETQYFGPGTRLLVL.

CDR3 sequence reads: CASSVQGSRNTEAFF. In nucleotides, the CDR3 is TGTGCCAGCAGTGTACAGGGTAGTAGGAACACTGAAGCTTTCTTT. This chain links TRBV2 with TRBJ1-1; perhaps TRBD1 as D (6 bases). CDR1 and CDR2 from the germline V gene are SNHLY and FYNNEI. The CDR3 has 15 amino acids. Trimming removed 4 bases from V and 1 base from J, with 13 bases in between.

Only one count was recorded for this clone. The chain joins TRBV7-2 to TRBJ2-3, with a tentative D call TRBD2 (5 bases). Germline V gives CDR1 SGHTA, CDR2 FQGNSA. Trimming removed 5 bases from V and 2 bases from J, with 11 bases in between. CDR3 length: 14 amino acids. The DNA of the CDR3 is TGTGCCAGCAGCACTATTCGGGACACAGATACGCAGTATTTT. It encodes CASSTIRDTDTQYF.

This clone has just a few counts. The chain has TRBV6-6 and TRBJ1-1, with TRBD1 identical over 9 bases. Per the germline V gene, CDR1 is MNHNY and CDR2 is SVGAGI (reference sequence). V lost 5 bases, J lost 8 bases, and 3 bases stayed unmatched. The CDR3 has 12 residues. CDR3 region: CASSRGTGEAFF. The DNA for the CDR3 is TGTGCCAGCAGTCGCGGGACAGGGGAAGCTTTCTTT.

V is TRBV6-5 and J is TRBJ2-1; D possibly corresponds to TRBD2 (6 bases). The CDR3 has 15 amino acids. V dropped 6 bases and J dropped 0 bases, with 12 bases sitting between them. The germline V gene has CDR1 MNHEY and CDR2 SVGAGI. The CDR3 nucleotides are TGTGCCAGCAGACTAGCAGGGAGCTCCTACAATGAGCAGTTCTTC. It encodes CASRLAGSSYNEQFF.

The CDR3 spells CASSLGQGGDTQYF. The CDR3 DNA is TGTGCCAGCAGCCTAGGACAGGGTGGGGATACGCAGTATTTT. The rearrangement joins TRBV7-3 to TRBJ2-3; 8 bases match TRBD1. This CDR3 has 14 amino acids. Germline lookup yields CDR1 SGHTA and CDR2 FQGTGA. V lost 5 bases, J lost 6 bases, and 7 bases stayed unmatched.